Following are 27 T cell receptor beta chains from one sample sequenced in a study of post-analysis software for immune sequencing data. The TCR beta cDNA libraries contained unique molecular identifiers. MiXCR, applied by TCRdb to the PCR reads, yields one record per CDR3 protein. Of about 160,000 distinct CDR3 sequences in the sample, around 36% were seen once. This material consisted of blood, taken after autologous hematopoietic stem cell transplantation. Receptors were obtained from a girl aged 5 to 17 with multiple sclerosis.

This chain connects TRBV29-1 to TRBJ2-3; perhaps TRBD1 as D (5 bases). V shed 4 bases and J shed 0 bases, with 11 bases lying between them. The CDR3 is 14 residues long. Germline-derived CDR1 and CDR2 are SQVTM and ANQGSEA. The CDR3 DNA is TGCAGCGTTGTGGGGCTCCCAAGCACAGATACGCAGTATTTT. Protein sequence: CSVVGLPSTDTQYF.

Only one count was recorded for this clonotype. The chain joins TRBV5-1 to TRBJ2-5; D is undetermined. Near its end, the DNA agrees better with TRBJ2-7, so the J call may be wrong. Germline CDR1 reads SGHRS; CDR2 reads YFSETQ. The CDR3 extends over 13 amino acids. CDR3 in DNA: TGCGCCAGCAGCTTGTCGGCTTACTACGAGCAGTACTTC. As protein: CASSLSAYYEQYF.

The chain joins TRBV20-1 to TRBJ2-3, with TRBD1 identical over 7 bases. CDR3 length: 15 residues. V lost 2 bases, J lost 7 bases, and 12 bases stayed unmatched. CDR1 is DFQATT, CDR2 SNEGSKA, per germline (reference sequence). The CDR3 DNA reads TGCAGTGCTAGATTAGGGGCGTCCAGGGGGAATACGCAGTATTTT. Amino acids: CSARLGASRGNTQYF.

This clonotype was counted between two and nine times. The genes are TRBV10-3 and TRBJ2-3; possible D gene TRBD2, 5 bases. Per germline, CDR1 ENHRY and CDR2 SYGVKD. V lost 5 bases, J lost 2 bases, and 17 bases lay in between. The CDR3 totals 16 residues. The CDR3 sequence is CAISSKDAGPTDTQYF. CDR3 in DNA: TGTGCCATCAGTTCAAAAGACGCGGGCCCCACAGATACGCAGTATTTT.

A remark on this clonotype: One junction end does not reproduce the germline sequence, and a read error may be involved. The chain is built from TRBV4-3 and TRBJ2-1, with 7 bases identical to TRBD1. CDR1 and CDR2 (germline): LGHNA, YSLEER. The CDR3 covers 17 residues. CDR3 protein: CASGQDSFVPGGNEQFF. The CDR3 DNA reads TGCGCCAGCGGCCAAGATTCATTTGTTCCAGGGGGCAATGAGCAGTTCTTC.

This chain links TRBV4-1 with TRBJ1-5; D unresolved. V gave up 0 bases and J gave up 9 bases, with 12 bases separating them. Germline CDR1 reads MGHRA; CDR2 reads YSYEKL. This CDR3 region has 14 residues. CDR3 loop: CASSQEEGLGPQHF. In DNA form, the CDR3 reads TGCGCCAGCAGCCAAGAAGAAGGGTTAGGGCCCCAGCATTTT.

This clonotype was seen a few times. The chain carries TRBV3-1 and TRBJ2-1, with D possibly TRBD2 on 6 matching bases. The germline V gene encodes CDR1 LGHDT and CDR2 YNNKEL (reference sequence). V was pared by 7 bases and J by 5 bases, with 15 bases between. The CDR3 extends over 14 amino acids. As DNA, the CDR3 is TGTGCCAGCAAGGGAGGAGTAGCGCACAATGAGCAGTTCTTC. It specifies CASKGGVAHNEQFF.

This clonotype was seen a few times. The chain combines TRBV27 with TRBJ2-1, with 7 bases lining up with TRBD2. Germline CDR1 and CDR2: MNHEY and SMNVEV (reference sequence). This CDR3 region has 13 residues. V lost 3 bases, J lost 6 bases, and 2 bases stayed unmatched. The CDR3 spells CASSLGLSNEQFF. In DNA, the CDR3 is TGTGCCAGCAGTTTGGGACTATCCAATGAGCAGTTCTTC.

The chain recombines TRBV28 with TRBJ2-5; 8 positions match TRBD1. Germline trimming cut 5 bases from V and 2 bases from J; bases unmatched to any gene: 7. The CDR3 covers 15 residues. The germline CDR1 and CDR2 sequences are MDHEN and SYDVKM. In nucleotides, the CDR3 is TGTGCCAGCAGTAACCCACAGGGGGGACAAGAGACCCAGTACTTC. Translated: CASSNPQGGQETQYF.

This sequence joins TRBV19 and TRBJ1-2; D gene ambiguous. The CDR3 runs to 12 residues. Looked up from germline, CDR1 is LNHDA and CDR2 is SQIVND (reference sequence). The V end lost 3 bases, the J end lost 9 bases, and 11 bases lay between the germline ends. CDR3 amino acids: CASSMPGWSYTF. The CDR3 region has the DNA TGTGCCAGTAGTATGCCCGGATGGAGCTACACCTTC.

The chain is built from TRBV6-1 and TRBJ1-6; 7 nucleotides line up with TRBD1. CDR1 is MNHNS, CDR2 SASEGT, per germline. With V trimmed by 4 bases and J by 10 bases, 7 bases remained unmatched. CDR3 length: 14 amino acids. CDR3 bases: TGTGCCAGCAGTGGGGAGGGGGCACGGTCACCCCTCCACTTT. Its translation: CASSGEGARSPLHF.

With regard to this clonotype: One junction end disagrees with the germline gene, perhaps due to a read error. The J gene is TRBJ1-2, the V gene TRBV20-1, with a weak D call TRBD1 (5 bases). Germline V gives CDR1 DFQATT, CDR2 SNEGSKA (reference sequence). The CDR3 loop spans 12 amino acids. This chain's CDR3 is CSARTKNYGYTF. In nucleotides, the CDR3 is TGCAGTGCCCGGACAAAAAACTATGGATACACCTTC.

The genes are TRBV29-1 and TRBJ2-3; D possibly corresponds to TRBD2 (6 bases). Germline lookup yields CDR1 SQVTM and CDR2 ANQGSEA. This CDR3 comprises 16 residues. With 1 base removed from V and 6 bases from J, the gap between germline ends came to 20 bases. The DNA of the CDR3 is TGCAGCGTTGAAGTTGCTAGGACCGGGAGAATGGATACGCAGTATTTT. It specifies CSVEVARTGRMDTQYF.

The V gene is TRBV20-1, the J gene TRBJ1-1, with TRBD1 as a possible D gene (6 bases). CDR3 length: 13 residues. Trimming left V 4 bases short and J 5 bases short, with 14 bases between. Germline lookup yields CDR1 DFQATT and CDR2 SNEGSKA (reference sequence). As DNA, the CDR3 is TGCAGTGCTACCCAGGGGAGGTGGACTGAAGCTTTCTTT. Translating gives CSATQGRWTEAFF.

This clonotype has only a few counts. The chain combines TRBV7-2 with TRBJ1-2; 9 positions agree with TRBD1. The CDR3 is 14 residues long. V gave up 5 bases and J gave up 3 bases; unmatched junction bases: 4. Germline loops: CDR1 SGHTA, CDR2 FQGNSA. The CDR3 region is CASSNDRGDYGYTF. The CDR3 DNA follows: TGTGCCAGCAGCAACGACAGGGGGGACTATGGCTACACCTTC.

In the case of this clonotype: A read error may produce the germline difference seen at one junction end. The gene calls are TRBV5-1 and TRBJ2-1; 10 nucleotides match TRBD2. The CDR3 sequence is 15 residues long. Germline V gene data show CDR1 as SGHRS and CDR2 as YFSETQ. The CDR3 nucleotides are TGCGCCAGCAGCTGGGTTTCTAGCGGGAGCGATGAGCGGTTCTTC. Protein: CASSWVSSGSDERFF.

V gene TRBV6-5 combines with J gene TRBJ1-2; the D gene is possibly TRBD1 (5 bases). Germline V CDR1 and CDR2: MNHEY, SVGAGI. V lost 0 bases to trimming and J lost 12 bases, with 11 bases between them. The CDR3 has 12 residues. The CDR3 loop reads CASSYSGGRHTF. The CDR3 nucleotides are TGTGCCAGCAGTTACTCGGGGGGAAGGCACACCTTC.

This clonotype showed up many times. This rearrangement joins TRBV9 to TRBJ2-5; D not resolved. The V gene lost 2 bases and the J gene lost 1 base, with 9 bases spanning the gap. CDR1 and CDR2 (germline): SGDLS, YYNGEE. CDR3 size: 14 residues. For the CDR3, the DNA is TGTGCCAGCAGCGTCGGCCATACCCAAGAGACCCAGTACTTC. It codes for CASSVGHTQETQYF.

Worth noting for this clonotype: A read error is possible here, since a much larger clone lies one base away. The chain carries TRBV14 and TRBJ1-2, with no clear D. The CDR3 loop spans 13 amino acids. Germline CDR1 is SGHDN and CDR2 is FVKESK. CDR3 protein: CASSQDYSYGHTF. For the CDR3, the DNA is TGTGCCAGCAGCCAAGATTACAGCTATGGCCACACCTTC.

This clonotype appeared a few times. The chain has TRBV13 and TRBJ1-4, with a tentative D call TRBD1 (6 bases). The V gene's germline CDR1 is PRHDT and CDR2 FYEKMQ (reference sequence). The CDR3 has 16 amino acids. V was trimmed by 0 bases and J by 6 bases, leaving 14 bases between them. The CDR3 region has the DNA TGTGCCAGCAGCTTAGGAGATTGGGGGCGCGATGAAAAACTGTTTTTT. Translated, it gives CASSLGDWGRDEKLFF.

The chain has TRBV6-1 and TRBJ2-3; D is ambiguous. V dropped 4 bases and J dropped 2 bases, with 7 bases sitting between them. Germline V gene sequence: CDR1 MNHNS, CDR2 SASEGT. The CDR3 is 13 amino acids. CDR3 DNA: TGTGCCAGCAGTGTTCCGTCCACAGATACGCAGTATTTT. Amino acids: CASSVPSTDTQYF.

This clonotype appeared many times. The chain recombines TRBV24-1 with TRBJ2-5; 8 bases are a match to TRBD1. CDR1 and CDR2 (germline): KGHDR, SFDVKD. J gave up 2 bases and V 4 bases, and 8 bases lay outside the gene matches. This CDR3 is built from 16 residues. The CDR3 nucleotides read TGTGCCACCAGTGACCCTTTACAGGGGGTGCAAGAGACCCAGTACTTC. As protein: CATSDPLQGVQETQYF.

This clonotype turned up a few times. The chain is built from TRBV28 and TRBJ2-4, with D tentatively TRBD1 or TRBD2 (6 bases each). Per germline, CDR1 MDHEN and CDR2 SYDVKM. CDR3 size: 13 residues. Trimming removed 3 bases at V and 7 bases at J, with 10 bases between. The CDR3 here is CASSFGGRNIQYF. CDR3 in DNA: TGTGCCAGCAGTTTTGGGGGGCGCAACATTCAGTACTTC.

Many counts were recorded for this clonotype. The chain links TRBV15 to TRBJ1-5; TRBD1 matches at 7 bases. The trim removed 5 bases at V and 4 bases at J, leaving 5 bases unmatched. Germline V gene lookup returns CDR1 LNHNV and CDR2 YYDKDF (reference sequence). The CDR3 length is 14 residues. The chain's CDR3 is CATSRGQKNQPQHF. DNA for the CDR3: TGTGCCACCAGCCGGGGACAGAAAAATCAGCCCCAGCATTTT.

This clonotype was counted a few times. This chain links TRBV20-1 with TRBJ2-3, with 11 nucleotides matching TRBD1. Germline-derived CDR1 and CDR2 are DFQATT and SNEGSKA (reference sequence). V lost 5 bases to trimming and J lost 5 bases; unmatched junction nucleotides: 12. This CDR3 has 16 amino acids. The CDR3 region is CSAPRDRGKLGDTQYF. The CDR3, as DNA: TGCAGTGCTCCCCGGGACAGGGGGAAGTTAGGAGATACGCAGTATTTT.

The chain combines TRBV30 with TRBJ2-4; D is perhaps TRBD1 or TRBD2 (5 bases each). With the DNA end fitting TRBJ2-7 better, the J assignment may be wrong. From germline, CDR1 is GTSNPN and CDR2 SVGIG (reference sequence). The CDR3 is 16 residues long. DNA for the CDR3: TGTGCCTGGGTTGATACCGGGACCGCCTCCGCCCACGAGCAGTACTTC. Translated: CAWVDTGTASAHEQYF.

This clonotype was counted only a few times. The V and J genes are TRBV10-2 and TRBJ2-5, with 7 bases matching TRBD1. The CDR3 is 14 amino acids. Germline V gene lookup returns CDR1 WSHSY and CDR2 SAAADI. Unmatched junction bases numbered 3, after V lost 2 bases and J lost 3 bases. CDR3 sequence (DNA): TGCGCCAGCAGTGAGACAGGGGAAAAAGAGACCCAGTACTTC. Its protein product is CASSETGEKETQYF.